The 15 T cell receptor beta chains listed next were all sequenced from one sample in a study of T cell repertoires in ileal Crohn's disease. The method was immunoSEQ multiplex PCR; TCRdb's version includes in-frame clones alone and lacks a portion of them. The sample includes several thousand clones, approximately 92% of them seen just once. The sequenced sample was ileal tissue. The receptors derive from an adult with Crohn's disease.

The genes are TRBV5-1 and TRBJ2-1, with 7 bases lining up with TRBD2. This CDR3 has 13 residues. Germline CDR1 SGHRS, CDR2 YFSETQ. Unmatched junction bases numbered 4, after V lost 5 bases and J lost 5 bases. The CDR3 reads CASRGTTDNEQFF. The CDR3 DNA reads as TGCGCCAGCAGAGGGACTACAGACAATGAGCAGTTCTTC.

The rearrangement uses TRBV11-1 and TRBJ2-7; possible D gene TRBD1, 7 bases. V was trimmed by 4 bases and J by 2 bases, leaving 12 bases between them. From germline, CDR1 is SGHAT and CDR2 FQDESV (reference sequence). CDR3 size: 14 residues. The CDR3 DNA reads as TGTGCCAGCAGCTCCCAGGGGGGAGCCTACGAGCAGTACTTC. As protein: CASSSQGGAYEQYF.

This clone has only a few counts. The chain recombines TRBV29-1 with TRBJ2-3; 7 bases are a match to TRBD1. The V gene's germline CDR1 is SQVTM and CDR2 ANQGSEA. The CDR3 consists of 15 residues. The V gene end was trimmed by 1 base and the J gene end by 0 bases; junction bases not matched to a gene: 4. The CDR3 here is CSVEGGQTSTDTQYF. Written as DNA, the CDR3 is TGCAGCGTTGAAGGGGGACAGACTAGCACAGATACGCAGTATTTT.

This clone has just one count. This sequence joins TRBV27 and TRBJ2-7; a weak D match, TRBD2 (6 bases). V was cut by 6 bases and J by 3 bases, with 18 bases left in between. Per germline, CDR1 MNHEY and CDR2 SMNVEV (reference sequence). The CDR3 is made up of 15 amino acids. The CDR3 is CASSTLYGRVYEQYF. The CDR3 DNA is TGTGCCAGCAGCACATTATACGGGAGAGTCTACGAGCAGTACTTC.

DNA of the CDR3: TGCGCCAGCAGCGACCGACTGGGCTACGAGCAGTACTTC. Translated, it gives CASSDRLGYEQYF. This chain connects TRBV5-1 to TRBJ2-7; no clear D gene. This CDR3 region has 13 residues. The germline V and J ends were trimmed by 4 bases and 3 bases, with 11 bases remaining between them. Germline V gene data show CDR1 as SGHRS and CDR2 as YFSETQ.

This chain uses TRBV19 with TRBJ1-5; D unresolved. The germline V gene has CDR1 LNHDA and CDR2 SQIVND (reference sequence). V was shortened by 8 bases and J by 0 bases, with 17 bases between the two germline ends. The CDR3 is made up of 16 amino acids. The CDR3: CASLARSIISNQPQHF. CDR3 coding DNA: TGTGCCAGTTTGGCCCGTAGCATCATTAGCAATCAGCCCCAGCATTTT.

This chain connects TRBV7-3 to TRBJ2-2, with D possibly TRBD1 on 5 matching bases. The CDR3 is 16 amino acids. V was shortened by 5 bases and J by 0 bases, with 13 bases between the two germline ends. Germline assignment: CDR1 SGHTA and CDR2 FQGTGA. The CDR3 DNA is TGTGCCAGCAGCCTACCGGACAAATCGAACACCGGGGAGCTGTTTTTT. Translating gives CASSLPDKSNTGELFF.

The gene calls are TRBV10-1 and TRBJ1-1; D is undetermined. CDR1 and CDR2 from the germline V gene are WNHNN and SYGVQD (reference sequence). Trimming took 8 bases from V and 3 from J, leaving 13 bases between them. The CDR3 spans 13 residues. CDR3 nucleotide sequence: TGCGCCAGCCGGGAGGCTCCCGACACTGAAGCTTTCTTT. It encodes CASREAPDTEAFF.

The J gene is TRBJ2-3, the V gene TRBV19, with 8 bases identical to TRBD2. Germline V gene sequence: CDR1 LNHDA, CDR2 SQIVND (reference sequence). V was clipped by 7 bases and J by 4 bases; unmatched bases: 10. This CDR3 has 15 amino acids. The CDR3 region is CASNGGAKPPDTQYF. The CDR3 coding sequence is TGTGCCAGTAACGGGGGGGCGAAACCTCCAGATACGCAGTATTTT.

The CDR3 loop is CASSMGLLSYEQYF. The DNA for the CDR3 is TGTGCCAGTAGTATGGGACTCCTCTCCTACGAGCAGTACTTC. This sequence joins TRBV19 and TRBJ2-7; possible D gene TRBD2, 6 bases. V shed 3 bases and J shed 0 bases, with 9 bases lying between them. Germline lookup yields CDR1 LNHDA and CDR2 SQIVND (reference sequence). CDR3 length: 14 residues.

The chain employs TRBV28 and TRBJ1-6; TRBD1 aligns across 9 bases. The CDR3 extends over 15 amino acids. In germline, CDR1 is MDHEN, CDR2 SYDVKM. The trim removed 9 bases at V and 7 bases at J, leaving 10 bases unmatched. CDR3 nucleotides: TGTGCCAGTAATCTCCGGGGACAGGGAAATTCACCCCTCCACTTT. Encoded protein: CASNLRGQGNSPLHF.

This chain links TRBV7-9 with TRBJ1-1; unclear D gene. The V gene lost 2 bases and the J gene lost 4 bases, with 11 bases spanning the gap. Germline CDR1 is SEHNR and CDR2 is FQNEAQ (reference sequence). This CDR3 comprises 14 residues. The chain's CDR3 is CASSLRQAVTEAFF. CDR3 nucleotides: TGTGCCAGCAGCTTAAGGCAGGCTGTCACTGAAGCTTTCTTT.

The rearrangement uses TRBV28 and TRBJ1-6; D is possibly TRBD1 (5 bases). Germline V gene data show CDR1 as MDHEN and CDR2 as SYDVKM. CDR3 size: 13 residues. The V gene lost 7 bases and the J gene lost 9 bases, with 13 bases spanning the gap. The chain's CDR3 is CASTKGDFSPLHF. The DNA for the CDR3 is TGTGCCAGCACCAAAGGGGATTTTTCACCCCTCCACTTT.

The chain is built from TRBV11-2 and TRBJ2-5; TRBD2 agrees at 9 bases. The closer fit of TRBJ2-7 to the DNA end suggests the J call may be wrong. In germline, CDR1 is SGHAT, CDR2 FQNNGV. The CDR3 spans 16 residues. The CDR3 loop is CASSLPTSGFTYEQYF. The CDR3 DNA follows: TGTGCCAGCAGCTTACCAACTAGCGGGTTTACCTACGAGCAGTACTTC.

The chain uses TRBV6-1 and TRBJ1-1; possible D gene TRBD1, 6 bases. Deletions cut 10 bases from V and 6 bases from J, with 12 bases between. Germline CDR1 MNHNS, CDR2 SASEGT. CDR3 length: 11 residues. The CDR3 DNA follows: TGTGCCACCCGACAGGCGGCTGAAGCTTTCTTT. Protein product: CATRQAAEAFF.